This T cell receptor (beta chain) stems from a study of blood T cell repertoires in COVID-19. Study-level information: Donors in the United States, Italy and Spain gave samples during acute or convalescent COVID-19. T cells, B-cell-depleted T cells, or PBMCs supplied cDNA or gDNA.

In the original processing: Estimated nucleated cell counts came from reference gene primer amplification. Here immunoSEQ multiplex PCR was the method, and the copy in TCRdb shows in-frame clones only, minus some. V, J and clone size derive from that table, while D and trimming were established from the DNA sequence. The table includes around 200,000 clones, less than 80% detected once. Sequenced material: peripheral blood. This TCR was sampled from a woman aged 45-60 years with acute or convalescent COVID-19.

CDR3 residues: CASSPRPGQGALGANVLTF. CDR3 DNA: TGTGCCAGCAGCCCCCGACCGGGACAGGGGGCGTTGGGGGCCAACGTCCTGACTTTC. This chain joins TRBV3-1 (or the pseudogene TRBV3-2) and TRBJ2-6; 12 positions match TRBD1. J was trimmed by 4 bases and V by 4 bases; bases with no gene match: 11. The germline CDR1 and CDR2 sequences are LGHDT and YNNKEL (reference sequence). This CDR3 spans 19 amino acids.